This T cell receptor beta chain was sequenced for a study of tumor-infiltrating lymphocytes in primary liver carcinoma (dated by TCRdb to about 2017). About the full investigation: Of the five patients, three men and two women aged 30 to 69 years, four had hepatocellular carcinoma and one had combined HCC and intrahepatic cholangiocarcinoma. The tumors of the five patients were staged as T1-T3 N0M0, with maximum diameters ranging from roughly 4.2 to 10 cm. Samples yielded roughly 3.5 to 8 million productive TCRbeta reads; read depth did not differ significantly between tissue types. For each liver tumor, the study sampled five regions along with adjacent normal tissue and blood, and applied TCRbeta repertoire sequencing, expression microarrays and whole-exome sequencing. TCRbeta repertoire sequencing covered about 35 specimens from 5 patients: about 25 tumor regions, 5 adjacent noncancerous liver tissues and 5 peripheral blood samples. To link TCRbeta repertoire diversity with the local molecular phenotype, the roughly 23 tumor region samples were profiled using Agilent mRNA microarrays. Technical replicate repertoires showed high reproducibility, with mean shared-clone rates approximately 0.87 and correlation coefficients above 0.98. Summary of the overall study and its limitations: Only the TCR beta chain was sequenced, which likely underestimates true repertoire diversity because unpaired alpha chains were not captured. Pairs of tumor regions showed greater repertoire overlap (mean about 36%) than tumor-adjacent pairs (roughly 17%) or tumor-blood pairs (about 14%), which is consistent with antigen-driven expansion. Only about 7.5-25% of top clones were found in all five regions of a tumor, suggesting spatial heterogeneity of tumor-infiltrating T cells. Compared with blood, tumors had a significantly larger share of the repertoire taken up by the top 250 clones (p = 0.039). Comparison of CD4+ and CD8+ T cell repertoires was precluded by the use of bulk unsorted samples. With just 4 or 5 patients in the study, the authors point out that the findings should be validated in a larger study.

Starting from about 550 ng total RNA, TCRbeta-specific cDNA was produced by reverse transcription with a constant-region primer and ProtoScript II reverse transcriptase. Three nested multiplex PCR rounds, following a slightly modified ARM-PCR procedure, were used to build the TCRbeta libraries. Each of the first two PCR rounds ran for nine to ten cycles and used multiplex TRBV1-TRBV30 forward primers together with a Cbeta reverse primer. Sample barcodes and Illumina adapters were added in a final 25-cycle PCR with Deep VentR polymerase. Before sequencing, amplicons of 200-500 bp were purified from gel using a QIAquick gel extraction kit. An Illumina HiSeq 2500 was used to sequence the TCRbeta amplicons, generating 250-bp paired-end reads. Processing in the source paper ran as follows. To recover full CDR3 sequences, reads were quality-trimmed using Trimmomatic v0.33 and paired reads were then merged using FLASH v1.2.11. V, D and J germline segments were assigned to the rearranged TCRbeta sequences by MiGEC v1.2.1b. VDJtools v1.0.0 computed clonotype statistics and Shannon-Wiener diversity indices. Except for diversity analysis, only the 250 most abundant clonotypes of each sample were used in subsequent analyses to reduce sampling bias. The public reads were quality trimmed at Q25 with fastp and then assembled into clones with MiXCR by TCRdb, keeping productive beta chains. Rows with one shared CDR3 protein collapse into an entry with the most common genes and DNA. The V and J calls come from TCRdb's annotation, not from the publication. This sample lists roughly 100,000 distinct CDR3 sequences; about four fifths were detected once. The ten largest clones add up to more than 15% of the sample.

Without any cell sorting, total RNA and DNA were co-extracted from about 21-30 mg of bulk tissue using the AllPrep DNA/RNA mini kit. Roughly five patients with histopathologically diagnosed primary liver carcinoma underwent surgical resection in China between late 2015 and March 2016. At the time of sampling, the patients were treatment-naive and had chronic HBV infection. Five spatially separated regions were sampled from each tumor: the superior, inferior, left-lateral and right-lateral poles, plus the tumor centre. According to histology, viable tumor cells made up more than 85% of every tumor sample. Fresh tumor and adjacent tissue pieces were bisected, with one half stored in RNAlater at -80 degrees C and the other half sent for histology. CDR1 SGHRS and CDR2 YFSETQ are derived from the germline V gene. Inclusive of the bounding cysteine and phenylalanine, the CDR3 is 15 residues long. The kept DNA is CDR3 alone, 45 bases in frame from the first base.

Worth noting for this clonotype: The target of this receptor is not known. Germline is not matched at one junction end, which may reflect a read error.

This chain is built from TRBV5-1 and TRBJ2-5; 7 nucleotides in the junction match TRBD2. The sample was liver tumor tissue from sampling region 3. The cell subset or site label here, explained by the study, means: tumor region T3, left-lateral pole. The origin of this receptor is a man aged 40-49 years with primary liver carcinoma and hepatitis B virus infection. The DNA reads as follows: TGCGCCAGTAGCTTACGCGGGAGCGCGGAAGAGACCCAGTACTTC. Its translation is CASSLRGSAEETQYF.